Listed below are T cell receptor beta chains from one sample, sequenced in a study of cytomegalovirus exposure and HLA in healthy donors. Assay: immunoSEQ multiplex PCR; the TCRdb copy retains only in-frame clones and omits some. This table has roughly 110,000 clones, roughly 70% appearing once. The sequenced sample consisted of PBMCs. The receptors come from a woman aged 40 to 50 in good health and CMV-seropositive. The CDR3 runs from the conserved cysteine through the conserved F or W. D genes are given only for firm matches. The listing skips clone size in some rows; elsewhere it reads once, few, many or a size class.

size	V	D	J	DNA	CDR3
few	TRBV5-4	-	TRBJ2-7	TGTGCCAGCAGCTTGACGGGCTCCTACGAGCAGTACTTC	CASSLTGSYEQYF
-	TRBV30	TRBD2	TRBJ2-2	TGTGCCTGGAGTGTACGGGGGGGCGGGGAGCTGTTTTTT	CAWSVRGGGELFF
-	TRBV6-5	TRBD1	TRBJ2-2	TGTGCCAGCAGCCGGGGACAGGTCCAATCCGGGGAGCTGTTTTTT	CASSRGQVQSGELFF
-	TRBV6-5	-	TRBJ1-1	TGTGCCAGCAGCCAACAGAACACTGAAGCTTTCTTT	CASSQQNTEAFF
-	TRBV27	TRBD2	TRBJ2-1	TGTGCCAGCAGTTCCAATAGCGGGGGGCCCTACAATGAGCAGTTCTTC	CASSSNSGGPYNEQFF
-	TRBV18	-	TRBJ1-2	TGTGCCAGCTCACCGGGGCTCTATGGCTACACCTTC	CASSPGLYGYTF
-	TRBV6-5	-	TRBJ2-1	TGTGCCAGCAGCGACGGGTGGCTAGCACCCAATGAGCAGTTCTTC	CASSDGWLAPNEQFF
-	TRBV7-9	-	TRBJ1-1	TGTGCCAGCAGCTCGACAGCCTTGAACACTGAAGCTTTCTTT	CASSSTALNTEAFF
once	TRBV7-2	TRBD1	TRBJ1-1	TGTGCCAGCAGCTGGGGACAGGACACTGAAGCTTTCTTT	CASSWGQDTEAFF
-	TRBV7-3	-	TRBJ1-1	TGTGCCAGCAGCCGGTCTGATCGAGGGACTGAAGCTTTCTTT	CASSRSDRGTEAFF
-	TRBV25-1	TRBD1	TRBJ1-1	TGTGCCAGCAGTGACCCAGGACAGGGAGACACTGAAGCTTTCTTT	CASSDPGQGDTEAFF
-	TRBV9	-	TRBJ2-2	TGTGCCAGCAGCGTAGACGGGTCTGGGGAGCTGTTTTTT	CASSVDGSGELFF
-	TRBV27	TRBD1	TRBJ2-5	TGTGCCAGCAGTTTGGTCGGACAGGGATGGGAGACCCAGTACTTC	CASSLVGQGWETQYF
-	TRBV4-2	TRBD1	TRBJ1-2	TGTGCCAGCAGCCAAGATGGGGCAGGGGGCGACTATGGCTACACCTTC	CASSQDGAGGDYGYTF
-	TRBV6-1	TRBD2	TRBJ2-7	TGTGCCAGCAGTGAAAGGTTTGGGGGTAGCGGGAGCTACGAGCAGTACTTC	CASSERFGGSGSYEQYF
medium-sized	TRBV7-6	-	TRBJ1-1	TGTGCCAGCAGCTTAGGAGGTAACCTGAACACTGAAGCTTTCTTT	CASSLGGNLNTEAFF
-	TRBV6-6	TRBD2	TRBJ2-5	TGTGCCAGCAGTCGACTAGCGGGGGGAGTCCAAGAGACCCAGTACTTC	CASSRLAGGVQETQYF
-	TRBV4-1	-	TRBJ1-1	TGCGCCAGCAGCCCCTCCCTTATCGGGTTCATACCTCAGAACACTGAAGCTTTCTTT	CASSPSLIGFIPQNTEAFF
-	TRBV13	TRBD1	TRBJ2-7	TGTGCCAGCAGCTCCGGGACAGGGCTTTCCGAGCAGTACTTC	CASSSGTGLSEQYF
-	TRBV2	-	TRBJ2-5	TGTGCCAGCAGTGCAGGACAAGGGGAGACCCAGTACTTC	CASSAGQGETQYF
-	TRBV5-8	-	TRBJ1-2	TGTGCCAGCAGCTTGGAGGGGTTCGGCTATGGCTACACCTTC	CASSLEGFGYGYTF
-	TRBV6-5	-	TRBJ1-2	TGTGCCAGCAGTTACTCTCAGGGGTTTGGCTACACCTTC	CASSYSQGFGYTF
-	TRBV29-1	-	TRBJ2-7	TGCAGCGTCGCCGGACTTACCTACGAGCAGTACTTC	CSVAGLTYEQYF
-	TRBV7-2	-	TRBJ1-4	TGTGCCAGCAGCTTAGTCGGAGGGTCAACTAATGAAAAACTGTTTTTT	CASSLVGGSTNEKLFF
-	TRBV6-1	TRBD2	TRBJ2-2	TGTGCCAGCACTCGGGACTATACCACCGGGGAGCTGTTTTTT	CASTRDYTTGELFF
once	TRBV18	TRBD2	TRBJ2-7	TGTGCCAGCTCACCTTTTGCGGGGGCCTACGAGCAGTACTTC	CASSPFAGAYEQYF
-	TRBV28	-	TRBJ1-2	TGTGCCAGCAGTTTATCGACAGGAGCTAACTATGGCTACACCTTC	CASSLSTGANYGYTF
-	TRBV18	-	TRBJ2-6	TGTGCCAGCTCACCTCAGGGCTCCTCTGGGGCCAACGTCCTGACTTTC	CASSPQGSSGANVLTF
few	TRBV7-2	-	TRBJ1-2	TGTGCCAGCAGCTCAAGGAGGGCAGGGAAGGACTATGGCTACACCTTC	CASSSRRAGKDYGYTF
-	TRBV7-9	TRBD1	TRBJ1-1	TGTGCCAGCAGCCTCCGGGACAGGGGGTGGGCTTTCTTT	CASSLRDRGWAFF
-	TRBV18	-	TRBJ2-5	TGTGCCAGCTCACCTGGGACTCAAGAGACCCAGTACTTC	CASSPGTQETQYF
-	TRBV7-3	TRBD2	TRBJ2-1	TGTGCCAGCAGCTCGGGACTAGCGGGAGCCAATGAGCAGTTCTTC	CASSSGLAGANEQFF
-	TRBV2	TRBD1	TRBJ1-2	TGTGCCAGCAGTGAACAGGGGGCCTTGGGCTACACCTTC	CASSEQGALGYTF
-	TRBV19	-	TRBJ1-2	TGTGCCAGTAGTATAAGAAGAGGGCAGGGGCCGATCAACTATGGCTACACCTTC	CASSIRRGQGPINYGYTF
once	TRBV20-1	-	TRBJ1-3	TGCAGTGCGGAGGTTGGAAACACCATATATTTT	CSAEVGNTIYF
few	TRBV19	TRBD1	TRBJ1-1	TGTGCCAGTAGTATCGGACAGGTCCAGAACACTGAAGCTTTCTTT	CASSIGQVQNTEAFF
once	TRBV11-2	TRBD1	TRBJ1-1	TGTGCCAGCAGCTTAGATTACAGGGGGGCGACTGAAGCTTTCTTT	CASSLDYRGATEAFF
-	TRBV27	TRBD1	TRBJ2-7	TGTGCCAGCAGTTTCGGGACACAGGGGGCTAAAGAGCAGTACTTC	CASSFGTQGAKEQYF
few	TRBV7-2	TRBD1	TRBJ1-1	TGTGCCAGCAGCCCTACCTCCGGGACAGGGGCAGCTTTCTTT	CASSPTSGTGAAFF
once	TRBV5-6	-	TRBJ1-5	TGTGCCAGCAGTAGGTTTGACAGCCCCAATCAGCCCCAGCATTTT	CASSRFDSPNQPQHF
once	TRBV20-1	TRBD1	TRBJ1-2	TGCAGCACAGGGGGCGGTGGCTACACCTTC	CSTGGGGYTF
once	TRBV6-6	-	TRBJ1-5	TGTGCCAGCAGTTACTTTCGGGATCAGCCCCAGCATTTT	CASSYFRDQPQHF
-	TRBV27	-	TRBJ2-7	TGTGCCAGCAGTTTGGTCGGCAGGGTTGTTTTTGAGCAGTACTTC	CASSLVGRVVFEQYF
-	TRBV4-1	-	TRBJ2-6	TGCGCCAGCAGCCAAGGGAGGGCGGGGGCCAACGTCCTGACTTTC	CASSQGRAGANVLTF
-	TRBV7-9	TRBD1	TRBJ1-2	TGTGCCAGCAGCCCGAAACCAGGGGGCATACGAAACTATGGCTACACCTTC	CASSPKPGGIRNYGYTF
once	TRBV28	TRBD1	TRBJ1-5	TGTGCCAGCAGTTTATACAGGGGTCAGCCCCAGCATTTT	CASSLYRGQPQHF
once	TRBV5-1	-	TRBJ2-5	TGCGCCAGCAGAAACTACGGACTTATAGGAGAGACCCAGTACTTC	CASRNYGLIGETQYF
-	TRBV6-6	TRBD1	TRBJ2-7	TGTGCCAGCACCCCCCGGGACAGGGGCGGCGAGCAGTACTTC	CASTPRDRGGEQYF
-	TRBV5-1	TRBD2	TRBJ2-7	TGCGCCAGCAGCTTCCCGACTAGCGGGGGAGGGTACGAGCAGTACTTC	CASSFPTSGGGYEQYF
-	TRBV19	-	TRBJ1-3	TGTGCCAGTACAACCTCAATTCAGGGAAACACCATATATTTT	CASTTSIQGNTIYF
few	TRBV6-6	TRBD1	TRBJ1-1	TGTGCCACCCAGGAAGGGGGCGGGAACACTGAAGCTTTCTTT	CATQEGGGNTEAFF
once	TRBV5-6	TRBD1	TRBJ2-5	TGTGCCAGCAGCTTGGGCTTTCTGGGACAGGGATCCGAGACCCAGTACTTC	CASSLGFLGQGSETQYF
-	TRBV19	-	TRBJ2-7	TGTGCCAGTAGTAGAAGTGCAGGCGCCTACGAGCAGTACTTC	CASSRSAGAYEQYF